The 3 T cell receptor beta chains listed next were all sequenced from one sample in a study of T cell responses to AZD1222 COVID-19 vaccine. The table came from immunoSEQ multiplex PCR; TCRdb's copy has only in-frame clones and leaves some out. This table has about 120,000 clones, less than 90% appearing once. This specimen consisted of peripheral blood, obtained on day 0 of AZD1222 vaccination. All receptors come from an adult in good health.

V usage is TRBV19 and J usage is TRBJ1-5; TRBD1 agrees at 7 bases. The germline V gene encodes CDR1 LNHDA and CDR2 SQIVND (reference sequence). V was pared by 5 bases and J by 2 bases, with 6 bases of the junction left unmatched. CDR3 length: 15 residues. CDR3 sequence reads: CASSVRQGGNQPQHF. In DNA, the CDR3 is TGTGCCAGTAGTGTCCGACAGGGAGGCAATCAGCCCCAGCATTTT.

The chain is built from TRBV5-1 and TRBJ2-1; D is unresolved. The germline gives CDR1 SGHRS, CDR2 YFSETQ. The CDR3 is 15 residues long. Trimming shortened V by 0 bases and J by 0 bases, and 7 bases separated the two germline ends. The CDR3 sequence is CASSLEGLSYNEQFF. DNA of the CDR3: TGCGCCAGCAGCTTGGAAGGCCTCTCCTACAATGAGCAGTTCTTC.

Regarding this clone: One end of the junction is discordant with germline, which a read error may explain. The chain is built from TRBV9 and TRBJ1-4; D not certain. The CDR3 covers 14 residues. Germline lookup yields CDR1 SGDLS and CDR2 YYNGEE. The CDR3 region has the DNA TGTGTCAGCAGCCCCCGTTTCGGGAGGGAAAAACTGTTTTTT. Its translation: CVSSPRFGREKLFF.